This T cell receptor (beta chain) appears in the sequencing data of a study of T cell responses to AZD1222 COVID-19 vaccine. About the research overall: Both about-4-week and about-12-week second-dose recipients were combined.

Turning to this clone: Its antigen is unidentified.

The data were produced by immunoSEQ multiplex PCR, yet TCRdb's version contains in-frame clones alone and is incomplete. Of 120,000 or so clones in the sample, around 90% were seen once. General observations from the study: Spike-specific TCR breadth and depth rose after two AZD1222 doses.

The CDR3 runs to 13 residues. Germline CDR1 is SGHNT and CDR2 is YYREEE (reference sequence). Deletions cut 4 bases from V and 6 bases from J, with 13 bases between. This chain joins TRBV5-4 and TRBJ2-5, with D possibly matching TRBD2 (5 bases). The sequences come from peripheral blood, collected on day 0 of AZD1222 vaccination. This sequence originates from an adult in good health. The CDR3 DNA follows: TGTGCCAGCAGCACGGACTCCAAGAAGACCCAGTACTTC. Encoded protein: CASSTDSKKTQYF.